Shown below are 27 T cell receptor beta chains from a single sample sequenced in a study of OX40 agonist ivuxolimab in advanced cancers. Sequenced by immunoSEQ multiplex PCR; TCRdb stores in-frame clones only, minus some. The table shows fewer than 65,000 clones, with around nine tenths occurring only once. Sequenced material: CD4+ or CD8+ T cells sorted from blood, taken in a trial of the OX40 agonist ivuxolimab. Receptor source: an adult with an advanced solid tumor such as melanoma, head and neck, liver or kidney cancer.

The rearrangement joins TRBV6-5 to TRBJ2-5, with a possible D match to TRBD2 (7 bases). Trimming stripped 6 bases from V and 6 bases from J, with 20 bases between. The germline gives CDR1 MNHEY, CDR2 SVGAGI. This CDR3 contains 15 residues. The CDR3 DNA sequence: TGTGCCAGCAGCCTCATAGGGGGAGGGCAAAAGACCCAGTACTTC. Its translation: CASSLIGGGQKTQYF.

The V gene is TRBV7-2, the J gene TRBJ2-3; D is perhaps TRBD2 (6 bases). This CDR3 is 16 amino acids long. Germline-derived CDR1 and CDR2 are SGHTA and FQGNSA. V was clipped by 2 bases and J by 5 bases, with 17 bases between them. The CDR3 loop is CASSLISGLGKDTQYF. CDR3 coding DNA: TGTGCCAGCAGCTTAATCAGCGGGTTGGGGAAAGATACGCAGTATTTT.

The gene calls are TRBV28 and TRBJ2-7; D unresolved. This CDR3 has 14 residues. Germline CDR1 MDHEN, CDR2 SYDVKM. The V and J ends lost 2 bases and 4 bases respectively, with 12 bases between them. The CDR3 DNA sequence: TGTGCCAGCAGTTTAGACCCCGACCGGTACGAGCAGTACTTC. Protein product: CASSLDPDRYEQYF.

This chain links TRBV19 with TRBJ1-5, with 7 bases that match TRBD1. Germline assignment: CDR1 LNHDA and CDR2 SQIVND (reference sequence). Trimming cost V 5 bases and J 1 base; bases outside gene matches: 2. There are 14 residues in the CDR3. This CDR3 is CASSSGGSNQPQHF. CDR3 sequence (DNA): TGTGCCAGTAGTTCAGGGGGGAGCAATCAGCCCCAGCATTTT.

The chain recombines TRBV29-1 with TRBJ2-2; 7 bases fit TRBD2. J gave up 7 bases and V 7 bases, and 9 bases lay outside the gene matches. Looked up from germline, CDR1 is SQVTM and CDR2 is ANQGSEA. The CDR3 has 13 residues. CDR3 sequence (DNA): TGCAGCGCGTCGGGGGGTCAGGGCGGGGAGCTGTTTTTT. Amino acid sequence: CSASGGQGGELFF.

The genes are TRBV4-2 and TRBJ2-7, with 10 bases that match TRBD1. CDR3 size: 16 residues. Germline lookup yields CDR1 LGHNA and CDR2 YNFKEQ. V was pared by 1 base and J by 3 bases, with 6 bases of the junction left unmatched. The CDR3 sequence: CASSQGLDRGLYEQYF. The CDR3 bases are TGTGCCAGCAGCCAAGGGCTAGACAGGGGGCTCTACGAGCAGTACTTC.

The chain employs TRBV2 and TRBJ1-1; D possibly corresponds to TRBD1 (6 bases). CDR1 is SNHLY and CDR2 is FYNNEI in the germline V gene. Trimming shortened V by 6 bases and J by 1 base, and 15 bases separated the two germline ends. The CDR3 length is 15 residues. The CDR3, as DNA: TGTGCCAGCAGGCTTGAGACAGGCGGGAACACTGAAGCTTTCTTT. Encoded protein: CASRLETGGNTEAFF.

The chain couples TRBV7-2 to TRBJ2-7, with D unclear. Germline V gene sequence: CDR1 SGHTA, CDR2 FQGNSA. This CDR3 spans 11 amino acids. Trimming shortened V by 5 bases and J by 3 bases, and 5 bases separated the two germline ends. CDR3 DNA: TGTGCCAGCAGCGCAAGCTACGAGCAGTACTTC. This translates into CASSASYEQYF.

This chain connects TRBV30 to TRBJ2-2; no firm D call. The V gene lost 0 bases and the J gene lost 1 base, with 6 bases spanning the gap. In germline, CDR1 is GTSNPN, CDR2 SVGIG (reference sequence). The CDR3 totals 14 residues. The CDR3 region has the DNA TGTGCCTGGAGTGTATTCGTGAACACCGGGGAGCTGTTTTTT. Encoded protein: CAWSVFVNTGELFF. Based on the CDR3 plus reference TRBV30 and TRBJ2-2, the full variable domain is SQTIHQWPATLVQPVGSPLSLECTVEGTSNPNLYWYRQAAGRGLQLLFYSVGIGQISSEVPQNLSASRPQDRQFILSSKKLLLSDSGFYLCAWSVFVNTGELFFGEGSRLTVL.

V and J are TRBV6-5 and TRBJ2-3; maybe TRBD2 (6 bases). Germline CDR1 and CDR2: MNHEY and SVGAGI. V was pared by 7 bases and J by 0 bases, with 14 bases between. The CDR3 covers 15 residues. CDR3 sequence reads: CASTRAEGSTDTQYF. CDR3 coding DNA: TGTGCCAGCACCAGAGCGGAGGGGAGCACAGATACGCAGTATTTT.

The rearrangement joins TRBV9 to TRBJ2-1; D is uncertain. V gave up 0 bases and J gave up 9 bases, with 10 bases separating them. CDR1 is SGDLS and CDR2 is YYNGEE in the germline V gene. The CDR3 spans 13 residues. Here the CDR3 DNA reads TGTGCCAGCAGCGTAGGGCCCGAGTCTGAGCAGTTCTTC. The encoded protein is CASSVGPESEQFF.

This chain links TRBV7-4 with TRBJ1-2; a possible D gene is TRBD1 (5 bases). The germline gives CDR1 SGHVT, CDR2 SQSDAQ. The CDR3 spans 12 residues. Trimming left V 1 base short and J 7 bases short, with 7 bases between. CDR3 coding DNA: TGTGCCAGCAGCTTAGGCGGGGCTGGCTACACCTTC. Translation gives CASSLGGAGYTF.

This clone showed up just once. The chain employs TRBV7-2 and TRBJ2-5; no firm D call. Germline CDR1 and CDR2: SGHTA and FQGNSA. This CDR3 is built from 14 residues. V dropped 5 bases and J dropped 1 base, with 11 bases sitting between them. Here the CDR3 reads CASSPTAIQETQYF. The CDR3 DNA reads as TGTGCCAGCAGCCCAACGGCTATCCAAGAGACCCAGTACTTC.

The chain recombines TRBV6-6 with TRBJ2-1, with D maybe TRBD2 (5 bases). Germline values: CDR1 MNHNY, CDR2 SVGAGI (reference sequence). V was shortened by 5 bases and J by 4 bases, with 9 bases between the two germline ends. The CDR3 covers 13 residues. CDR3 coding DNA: TGTGCCAGCAGTCCAGACTATTACAATGAGCAGTTCTTC. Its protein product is CASSPDYYNEQFF.

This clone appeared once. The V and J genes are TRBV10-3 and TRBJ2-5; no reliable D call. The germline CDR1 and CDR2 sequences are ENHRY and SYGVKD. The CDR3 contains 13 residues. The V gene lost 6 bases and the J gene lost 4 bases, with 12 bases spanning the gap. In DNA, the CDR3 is TGTGCCATCAGCGGGTCGGCAGGAGAGACCCAGTACTTC. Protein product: CAISGSAGETQYF.

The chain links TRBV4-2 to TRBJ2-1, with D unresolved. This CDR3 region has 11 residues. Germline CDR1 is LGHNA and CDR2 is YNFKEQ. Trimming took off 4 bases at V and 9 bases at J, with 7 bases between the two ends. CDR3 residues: CASSRPPEQFF. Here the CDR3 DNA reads TGTGCCAGCAGCCGGCCTCCTGAGCAGTTCTTC.

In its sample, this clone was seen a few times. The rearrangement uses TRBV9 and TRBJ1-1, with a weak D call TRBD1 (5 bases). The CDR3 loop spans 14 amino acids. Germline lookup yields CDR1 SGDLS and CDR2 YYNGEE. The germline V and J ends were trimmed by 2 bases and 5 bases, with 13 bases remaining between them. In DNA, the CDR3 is TGTGCCAGCAGCGTTTCCAGGGTGGGTACTGAAGCTTTCTTT. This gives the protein CASSVSRVGTEAFF.

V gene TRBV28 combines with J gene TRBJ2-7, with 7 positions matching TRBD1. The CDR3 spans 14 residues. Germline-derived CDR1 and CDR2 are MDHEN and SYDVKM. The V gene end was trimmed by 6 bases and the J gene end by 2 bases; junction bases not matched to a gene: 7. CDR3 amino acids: CASRPQTGTYEQYF. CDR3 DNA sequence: TGTGCCAGCAGGCCTCAGACAGGGACCTACGAGCAGTACTTC. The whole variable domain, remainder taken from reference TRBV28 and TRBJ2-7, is DVKVTQSSRYLVKRTGEKVFLECVQDMDHENMFWYRQDPGLGLRLIYFSYDVKMKEKGDIPEGYSVSREKKERFSLILESASTNQTSMYLCASRPQTGTYEQYFGPGTRLTVT.

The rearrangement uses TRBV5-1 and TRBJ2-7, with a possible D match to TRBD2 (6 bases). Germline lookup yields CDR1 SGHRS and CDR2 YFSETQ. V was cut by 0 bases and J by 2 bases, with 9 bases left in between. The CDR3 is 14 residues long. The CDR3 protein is CASSLATGAYEQYF. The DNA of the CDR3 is TGCGCCAGCAGCTTGGCGACGGGAGCCTACGAGCAGTACTTC.

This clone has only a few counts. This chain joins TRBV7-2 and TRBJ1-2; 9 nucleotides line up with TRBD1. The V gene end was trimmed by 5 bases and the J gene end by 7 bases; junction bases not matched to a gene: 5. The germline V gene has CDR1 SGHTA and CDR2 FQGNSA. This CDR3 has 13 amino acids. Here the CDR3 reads CASSRRQGVGYTF. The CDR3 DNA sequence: TGTGCCAGCAGCCGAAGACAGGGGGTTGGCTACACCTTC.

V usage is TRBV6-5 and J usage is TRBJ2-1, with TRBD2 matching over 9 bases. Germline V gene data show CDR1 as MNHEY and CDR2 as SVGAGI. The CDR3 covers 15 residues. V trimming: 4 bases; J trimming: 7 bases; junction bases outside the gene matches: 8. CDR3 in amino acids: CASSSLGTSRNEQFF. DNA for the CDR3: TGTGCCAGCAGTTCCCTAGGGACTAGCAGGAATGAGCAGTTCTTC.

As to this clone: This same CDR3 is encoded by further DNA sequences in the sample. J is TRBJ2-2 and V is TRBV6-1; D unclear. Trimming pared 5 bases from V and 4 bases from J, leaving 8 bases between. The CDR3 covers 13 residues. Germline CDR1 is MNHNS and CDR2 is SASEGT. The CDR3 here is CASSRAGTGELFF. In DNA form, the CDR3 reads TGTGCCAGCAGTAGGGCTGGCACCGGGGAGCTGTTTTTT.

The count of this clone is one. Written as DNA, the CDR3 is TGCGCCAGCAGCTTGGAAGCCCGGTGGGGCACAGATACGCAGTATTTT. Protein product: CASSLEARWGTDTQYF. The rearrangement uses TRBV5-1 and TRBJ2-3; D not resolved. This CDR3 is built from 16 residues. The germline gives CDR1 SGHRS, CDR2 YFSETQ. The germline V and J ends were trimmed by 0 bases and 1 base, with 12 bases remaining between them.

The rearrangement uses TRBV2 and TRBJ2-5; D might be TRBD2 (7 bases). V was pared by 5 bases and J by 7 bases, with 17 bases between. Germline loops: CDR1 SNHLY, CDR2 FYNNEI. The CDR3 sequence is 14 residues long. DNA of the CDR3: TGTGCCAGCAGTTCCAGGGCAGGGGAGGGGACCCAGTACTTC. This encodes CASSSRAGEGTQYF.

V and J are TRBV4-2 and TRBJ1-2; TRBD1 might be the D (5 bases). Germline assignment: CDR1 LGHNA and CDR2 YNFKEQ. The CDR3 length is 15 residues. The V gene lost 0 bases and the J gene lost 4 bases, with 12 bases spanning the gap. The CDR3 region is CASSQDRAGTYGYTF. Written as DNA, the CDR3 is TGTGCCAGCAGCCAAGATCGGGCAGGGACCTATGGCTACACCTTC.

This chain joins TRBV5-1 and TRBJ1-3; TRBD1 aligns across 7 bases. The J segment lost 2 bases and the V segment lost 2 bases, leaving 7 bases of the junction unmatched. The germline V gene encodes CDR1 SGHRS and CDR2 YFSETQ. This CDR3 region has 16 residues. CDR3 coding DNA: TGCGCCAGCAGCTTAGGAACAGGGGACACTGGAAACACCATATATTTT. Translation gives CASSLGTGDTGNTIYF. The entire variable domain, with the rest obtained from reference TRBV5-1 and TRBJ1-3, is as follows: KAGVTQTPRYLIKTRGQQVTLSCSPISGHRSVSWYQQTPGQGLQFLFEYFSETQRNKGNFPGRFSGRQFSNSRSEMNVSTLELGDSALYLCASSLGTGDTGNTIYFGEGSWLTVV.

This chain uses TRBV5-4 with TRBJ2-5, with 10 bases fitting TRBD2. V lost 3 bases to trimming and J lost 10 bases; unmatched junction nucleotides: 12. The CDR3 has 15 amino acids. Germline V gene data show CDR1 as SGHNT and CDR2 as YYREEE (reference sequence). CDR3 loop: CASSSLKREGRVQYF. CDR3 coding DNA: TGTGCCAGCAGCTCCCTGAAGCGGGAGGGCCGGGTCCAGTACTTC.